This T cell receptor beta chain was documented in a study of blood T cell repertoires in COVID-19. Trimming removed 3 bases at V and 0 bases at J, with 12 bases between. The CDR3 runs 15 residues. From germline, CDR1 is DFQATT and CDR2 SNEGSKA (reference sequence). TCRdb keeps only in-frame clones here, not all; method: immunoSEQ multiplex PCR. Of some 210,000 clones in the sample, about four fifths were seen once. Sequences were obtained from peripheral blood. This clonotype was sampled from a woman aged 50 to 65 with active or convalescent COVID-19. This rearrangement joins TRBV20-1 to TRBJ1-3; D not certain. The CDR3 DNA sequence: TGCAGTGCTAGTTACCAGGTTGTCTCTGGAAACACCATATATTTT. Translation: CSASYQVVSGNTIYF.